This passage covers 15 T cell receptor beta chains from one sample sequenced in a study of T cell repertoires in cytomegalovirus infection. TCRdb re-called the reads through MiXCR, storing one row per CDR3 protein. The sample includes about 450,000 distinct CDR3 sequences, under 40% of them seen just once. Material for sequencing was PBMCs. Every receptor here comes from a human donor in good health (CMV status not recorded). Some clones in this sample may be carry-over from other donors' samples.

This clonotype was seen more than once but under ten times. The chain has TRBV12-3 or TRBV12-4 and TRBJ1-6; weak D call: TRBD1 (6 bases). Trimming took 3 bases from V and 7 from J, leaving 13 bases between them. The CDR3 has 15 amino acids. CDR3 nucleotide sequence: TGTGCCAGCAGTTTGTCAGCGGGGGCAAATTCACCCCTCCACTTT. It yields the protein CASSLSAGANSPLHF.

With regard to this clonotype: The CDR3 does not end in the conserved phenylalanine or tryptophan, so this is likely a read error. The chain carries TRBV12-3 or TRBV12-4 and TRBJ2-1, with 8 bases aligning to TRBD1. Trimming took 6 bases from V and 4 from J; bases not matched to a gene: 5. The CDR3 sequence is 14 residues long. The CDR3 is CASRLDRVYNEQFL. The CDR3 bases are TGTGCCAGCAGACTGGACAGGGTGTACAATGAGCAGTTCTTA.

V gene TRBV7-6 combines with J gene TRBJ2-1, with D possibly matching TRBD1 (6 bases). CDR1 and CDR2 from the germline V gene are SGHVS and FNYEAQ. The ends were cut back, 5 bases at V and 9 bases at J, with 14 bases in the middle. The CDR3 extends over 13 amino acids. CDR3 in amino acids: CASSMSGAGEQFF. The CDR3 DNA sequence: TGTGCCAGCAGCATGTCAGGGGCGGGTGAGCAGTTCTTC.

This clonotype was seen only a few times. The chain has TRBV20-1 and TRBJ2-2, with a tentative D call TRBD2 (6 bases). The germline CDR1 and CDR2 sequences are DFQATT and SNEGSKA (reference sequence). The CDR3 covers 13 residues. Trimming took 3 bases from V and 1 from J, leaving 6 bases between them. This chain's CDR3 is CSARGGNTGELFF. The CDR3 coding sequence is TGCAGTGCTAGGGGGGGGAACACCGGGGAGCTGTTTTTT.

This chain uses TRBV6-2 or TRBV6-3 with TRBJ1-1, with 8 bases that match TRBD1. The V gene end was trimmed by 7 bases and the J gene end by 6 bases; junction bases not matched to a gene: 4. The CDR3 loop spans 12 amino acids. Germline-derived CDR1 and CDR2 are MNHEY and SVGEGT. The CDR3, as DNA: TGTGCCAGCAATGAACAGGGGGCTGAAGCTTTCTTT. It encodes CASNEQGAEAFF.

Only a few counts were recorded for this clonotype. This sequence joins TRBV7-6 and TRBJ2-2; TRBD2 matches at 12 bases. Germline CDR1 reads SGHVS; CDR2 reads FNYEAQ. V trimming: 1 base; J trimming: 1 base; junction bases outside the gene matches: 7. The CDR3 totals 19 residues. CDR3 in amino acids: CASSLVRTSGIRNTGELFF. CDR3 nucleotide sequence: TGTGCCAGCAGCTTAGTTAGGACTAGCGGGATACGGAACACCGGGGAGCTGTTTTTT.

To note about this clonotype: Germline is not matched at one junction end, which may reflect a read error. The J gene is TRBJ1-4, the V gene TRBV4-1; D perhaps matches TRBD1 (6 bases). The CDR3 has 15 residues. From germline, CDR1 is MGHRA and CDR2 YSYEKL. CDR3 sequence (DNA): TGCTCCAGCAGCCAGCTGACAGGAGATAATGAAAAACTGTTTTTT. Translated, it gives CSSSQLTGDNEKLFF.

This clonotype has just a few counts. This chain links TRBV7-6 with TRBJ2-3; no clear D gene. Per germline, CDR1 SGHVS and CDR2 FNYEAQ. The ends were cut back, 5 bases at V and 0 bases at J, with 12 bases in the middle. The length of the CDR3 is 15 residues. The CDR3 DNA reads TGTGCCAGCAGCCAAGAAGGGATCAGCACAGATACGCAGTATTTT. Amino acid sequence: CASSQEGISTDTQYF.

This clonotype appeared many times. The chain couples TRBV27 to TRBJ1-1, with a tentative D call TRBD1 (5 bases). The V end lost 2 bases, the J end lost 4 bases, and 11 bases lay between the germline ends. CDR1 and CDR2 from the germline V gene are MNHEY and SMNVEV (reference sequence). This CDR3 comprises 14 residues. Here the CDR3 reads CASSLPGRATEAFF. DNA of the CDR3: TGTGCCAGCAGTTTACCAGGGCGGGCCACTGAAGCTTTCTTT.

This clonotype was counted only a few times. V usage is TRBV12-3 or TRBV12-4 and J usage is TRBJ2-5; TRBD1 might be the D (5 bases). The CDR3 covers 16 residues. V was clipped by 1 base and J by 2 bases, with 14 bases between them. This CDR3 reads CASSLELGARQETQYF. CDR3 sequence (DNA): TGTGCCAGCAGTTTAGAGTTAGGGGCGCGTCAAGAGACCCAGTACTTC.

As concerns this clonotype: The conserved final phenylalanine or tryptophan is absent from the CDR3, which likely points to a read error. No DNA is shown, since the ends of the CDR3 on it are uncertain; the CDR3 is the one TCRdb lists. The CDR3 loop reads CASLPGTGEYNEPFC. The chain has TRBV7-2 and TRBJ2-1; the table calls TRBD1, which could not be checked here. Germline V gives CDR1 SGHTA, CDR2 FQGNSA. The CDR3 has 15 amino acids, counting both end residues.

This sequence joins TRBV11-1 and TRBJ1-2; no firm D call. The CDR3 contains 12 residues. Trimming removed 8 bases from V and 2 bases from J, with 9 bases in between. From germline, CDR1 is SGHAT and CDR2 FQDESV (reference sequence). The CDR3 here is CASGSVNYGYTF. CDR3 nucleotide sequence: TGTGCCAGCGGGTCAGTGAACTATGGCTACACCTTC.

J is TRBJ1-5 and V is TRBV27, with D tentatively TRBD1 (5 bases). This CDR3 has 15 residues. Germline V gene sequence: CDR1 MNHEY, CDR2 SMNVEV (reference sequence). The germline V and J ends were trimmed by 4 bases and 4 bases, with 14 bases remaining between them. In DNA form, the CDR3 reads TGTGCCAGCAGTTACCAGGGAAATCCAAATCAGCCCCAGCATTTT. It yields the protein CASSYQGNPNQPQHF.

Many counts were recorded for this clonotype. This sequence joins TRBV7-6 and TRBJ1-6; 9 bases agree with TRBD1. Per the germline V gene, CDR1 is SGHVS and CDR2 is FNYEAQ. This CDR3 spans 15 amino acids. The junction had 5 bases not matched to a gene; V was cut back by 6 bases and J by 5 bases. The CDR3 nucleotides are TGTGCCAGCAGTCCCACAGGGGGCAATAATTCACCCCTCCACTTT. This gives the protein CASSPTGGNNSPLHF.

The V and J genes are TRBV4-1 and TRBJ2-3; possible D gene TRBD1, 5 bases. This CDR3 is built from 13 residues. The V gene lost 7 bases and the J gene lost 6 bases, with 14 bases spanning the gap. From germline, CDR1 is MGHRA and CDR2 YSYEKL. CDR3 sequence reads: CASNAGYSDTQYF. The DNA for the CDR3 is TGCGCCAGCAACGCAGGGTATTCGGATACGCAGTATTTT.